This passage covers 22 T cell receptor beta chains from one sample sequenced in a study of cytomegalovirus exposure and HLA in healthy donors. The PCR was carried out with 60 Vbeta primers and 13 Jbeta primers. Measured with immunoSEQ multiplex PCR; TCRdb has only the in-frame clones, and not every one. The sample includes a few hundred thousand clones, around four fifths seen only once; the top ten take approximately 10%. The sample consisted of PBMCs. These receptors all stem from a woman between 45 and 60 years old in good health and CMV-seropositive.

The rearrangement joins TRBV28 to TRBJ2-5; D not certain. The V and J ends lost 6 bases and 5 bases respectively, with 16 bases between them. Germline V gene lookup returns CDR1 MDHEN and CDR2 SYDVKM. This CDR3 comprises 14 residues. CDR3 sequence: CASSGSRVGETQYF. The CDR3 coding sequence is TGTGCCAGCAGCGGGTCCAGAGTTGGGGAGACCCAGTACTTC.

This clone was picked up a small number of times. The V call is TRBV5-1, the J call TRBJ2-1, with 12 bases that match TRBD2. The germline V gene encodes CDR1 SGHRS and CDR2 YFSETQ. CDR3 length: 17 amino acids. Trimming cost V 0 bases and J 4 bases; bases outside gene matches: 5. CDR3 in amino acids: CASSLALLAGGYNEQFF. The CDR3 region has the DNA TGCGCCAGCAGCTTGGCCCTCCTAGCGGGGGGGTACAATGAGCAGTTCTTC.

This clone was found a few times. The likely explanation is a read error, given a far larger clone one base away. The rearrangement links TRBV5-1 to TRBJ1-1; TRBD1 matches 7 bases. Trimming cost V 6 bases and J 5 bases; bases outside gene matches: 7. This CDR3 comprises 13 residues. In germline, CDR1 is SGHRS, CDR2 YFSETQ. The CDR3 sequence: CASNLQGSTEAFF. CDR3 coding DNA: TGCGCCAGCAATCTACAGGGGAGTACTGAAGCTTTCTTT.

This chain links TRBV7-7 with TRBJ2-1; D remains unclear. Germline CDR1 and CDR2: SSHAT and FNYEAQ (reference sequence). CDR3 length equals 15 residues. Trimming shortened V by 0 bases and J by 8 bases, and 14 bases separated the two germline ends. The DNA of the CDR3 is TGTGCCAGCAGCTTAGCTTATTCTATCAGCGATGAGCAGTTCTTC. This translates into CASSLAYSISDEQFF.

The V and J genes are TRBV29-1 and TRBJ2-3; a possible D gene is TRBD2 (7 bases). The CDR3 runs to 15 residues. V lost 5 bases and J lost 5, with 20 bases in between. CDR1 SQVTM and CDR2 ANQGSEA come from the germline V gene. CDR3 region: CSVRGGPLTKDTQYF. The CDR3 DNA follows: TGCAGCGTTCGCGGGGGCCCCCTCACAAAAGATACGCAGTATTTT.

J is TRBJ1-6 and V is TRBV7-2, with 7 nucleotides matching TRBD1. V gave up 0 bases and J gave up 16 bases; unmatched junction bases: 9. CDR1 is SGHTA and CDR2 is FQGNSA in the germline V gene. The CDR3 extends over 14 amino acids. Here the CDR3 reads CASSLARDSSVLHF. CDR3 in DNA: TGTGCCAGCAGCTTAGCTAGGGACAGTAGTGTACTCCACTTT. Full variable domain (rest looked up from reference TRBV7-2 and TRBJ1-6): GAGVSQSPSNKVTEKGKDVELRCDPISGHTALYWYRQSLGQGLEFLIYFQGNSAPDKSGLPSDRFSAERTGGSVSTLTIQRTQQEDSAVYLCASSLARDSSVLHFGNGTRLTVT.

This sequence joins TRBV2 and TRBJ1-5, with D hard to call. The CDR3 has 15 amino acids. The germline V gene encodes CDR1 SNHLY and CDR2 FYNNEI. The V gene lost 2 bases and the J gene lost 0 bases, with 8 bases spanning the gap. In DNA form, the CDR3 reads TGTGCCAGCAGTGAACGAGGAAATAGCAATCAGCCCCAGCATTTT. Amino acids: CASSERGNSNQPQHF.

V usage is TRBV5-1 and J usage is TRBJ2-5; the D gene is possibly TRBD2 (6 bases). The germline V and J ends were trimmed by 0 bases and 11 bases, with 17 bases remaining between them. This CDR3 is 14 amino acids long. Germline V CDR1 and CDR2: SGHRS, YFSETQ. The CDR3 DNA reads TGCGCCAGCAGCTTGGTAGTAGGGTCGGGAGAGCAGTACTTC. The encoded protein is CASSLVVGSGEQYF.

This clone has a handful of counts. This chain connects TRBV5-6 to TRBJ1-3, with no clear D. The germline V and J ends were trimmed by 4 bases and 2 bases, with 10 bases remaining between them. Germline loops: CDR1 SGHDT, CDR2 YYEEEE. CDR3 length equals 14 residues. The CDR3 sequence is CASSRWYPGNTIYF. In nucleotides, the CDR3 is TGTGCCAGCAGCCGGTGGTATCCTGGAAACACCATATATTTT. The whole variable domain, remainder taken from reference TRBV5-6 and TRBJ1-3, is DAGVTQSPTHLIKTRGQQVTLRCSPKSGHDTVSWYQQALGQGPQFIFQYYEEEERQRGNFPDRFSGHQFPNYSSELNVNALLLGDSALYLCASSRWYPGNTIYFGEGSWLTVV.

This chain uses TRBV28 with TRBJ1-6, with D perhaps TRBD1 (5 bases). The ends were cut back, 7 bases at V and 6 bases at J, with 13 bases in the middle. The CDR3 spans 14 residues. The V gene's germline CDR1 is MDHEN and CDR2 SYDVKM. The CDR3 spells CASTPGFSNSPLHF. The CDR3 coding sequence is TGTGCCAGCACTCCAGGGTTCTCTAATTCACCCCTCCACTTT.

As for this clone: The same CDR3 arises from other DNA sequences in this sample as well. V and J are TRBV28 and TRBJ1-2, with 10 bases matching TRBD1. Germline V gene lookup returns CDR1 MDHEN and CDR2 SYDVKM. J lost 5 bases, V lost 5 bases, and 2 bases had no gene match. This CDR3 is 13 amino acids long. The CDR3 loop reads CASSRTGGYGYTF. As DNA, the CDR3 is TGTGCCAGCAGTCGGACAGGGGGGTATGGCTACACCTTC.

The V gene is TRBV4-1, the J gene TRBJ1-5, with D perhaps matching TRBD1 (5 bases). The CDR3 totals 17 residues. With 8 bases removed from V and 0 bases from J, the gap between germline ends came to 20 bases. Per the germline V gene, CDR1 is MGHRA and CDR2 is YSYEKL. This CDR3 reads CASALWQTVDSNQPQHF. Here the CDR3 DNA reads TGCGCCAGCGCCCTCTGGCAGACAGTCGATAGCAATCAGCCCCAGCATTTT.

The CDR3 reads CASSRRGGNAEAFF. The DNA for the CDR3 is TGTGCCAGCAGTCGGCGAGGGGGCAACGCTGAAGCTTTCTTT. This chain uses TRBV6-5 with TRBJ1-1, with TRBD1 matching 7 bases. The CDR3 totals 14 residues. J gave up 6 bases and V 5 bases, and 9 bases lay outside the gene matches. Germline V lookup: CDR1 MNHEY, CDR2 SVGAGI.

The DNA of the CDR3 is TGTGCCAGCAGTTACTCTACGGGAGCCCCCAACAATGAGCAGTTCTTC. It codes for CASSYSTGAPNNEQFF. The chain uses TRBV6-6 and TRBJ2-1, with D perhaps TRBD2 (6 bases). V was clipped by 0 bases and J by 5 bases, with 14 bases between them. Germline V gene data show CDR1 as MNHNY and CDR2 as SVGAGI (reference sequence). The CDR3 contains 16 residues.

The chain combines TRBV11-1 with TRBJ2-7; D is unclear. The germline V gene has CDR1 SGHAT and CDR2 FQDESV (reference sequence). The CDR3 runs to 12 residues. The germline V and J ends were trimmed by 5 bases and 6 bases, with 11 bases remaining between them. The CDR3 loop reads CASSIGQVEQYF. CDR3 in DNA: TGTGCCAGCAGCATCGGTCAGGTCGAGCAGTACTTC.

V is TRBV5-5 and J is TRBJ2-7, with 7 positions matching TRBD2. Germline V gives CDR1 SGHKS, CDR2 YYEKEE (reference sequence). The CDR3 consists of 14 residues. Trimming removed 2 bases from V and 4 bases from J; junction bases left unmatched: 6. The DNA for the CDR3 is TGTGCCAGCAGCTTCGTCGGGGAGGGGTACGAGCAGTACTTC. Its translation is CASSFVGEGYEQYF.

The J gene is TRBJ1-5, the V gene TRBV28; 7 nucleotides agree with TRBD1. The CDR3 covers 18 residues. Germline V gene lookup returns CDR1 MDHEN and CDR2 SYDVKM. V dropped 2 bases and J dropped 0; count of bases not matched to a gene: 10. This CDR3 is CASSLTAEQGYSNQPQHF. Here the CDR3 DNA reads TGTGCCAGCAGTTTAACGGCAGAACAGGGGTATAGCAATCAGCCCCAGCATTTT.

The rearrangement uses TRBV5-1 and TRBJ2-2, with 7 bases identical to TRBD1. Germline V gives CDR1 SGHRS, CDR2 YFSETQ. The V and J ends lost 3 bases and 3 bases, in that order; junction bases with no gene match: 2. The length of the CDR3 is 14 residues. CDR3 in amino acids: CASSWTGDTGELFF. CDR3 DNA sequence: TGCGCCAGCAGCTGGACAGGTGACACCGGGGAGCTGTTTTTT.

The chain couples TRBV10-2 to TRBJ1-2; 9 bases map to TRBD1. The V gene end was trimmed by 4 bases and the J gene end by 3 bases; junction bases not matched to a gene: 0. The CDR3 loop spans 13 amino acids. Per the germline V gene, CDR1 is WSHSY and CDR2 is SAAADI. The CDR3 DNA is TGCGCCAGCAGTGGGACAGGGGACTATGGCTACACCTTC. Its protein product is CASSGTGDYGYTF.

As to this clone: One end of the junction fails to match germline, which may point to a read error. The chain carries TRBV28 and TRBJ1-1, with D perhaps TRBD1 (6 bases). This CDR3 contains 15 residues. The V gene's germline CDR1 is MDHEN and CDR2 SYDVKM. The CDR3 coding sequence is TGTGCCAGCAGTCTCGACAGGATTCGAAACATTGAAGCTTTCTTT. Translated: CASSLDRIRNIEAFF. Drawing the rest from reference TRBV28 and TRBJ1-1, the complete variable domain is DVKVTQSSRYLVKRTGEKVFLECVQDMDHENMFWYRQDPGLGLRLIYFSYDVKMKEKGDIPEGYSVSREKKERFSLILESASTNQTSMYLCASSLDRIRNIEAFFGQGTRLTVV.

This rearrangement joins TRBV11-1 to TRBJ2-5, with TRBD1 identical over 9 bases. The ends lost 6 bases at V and 4 bases at J; junction bases unmatched: 6. This CDR3 is built from 14 residues. The germline V gene has CDR1 SGHAT and CDR2 FQDESV (reference sequence). The CDR3 region has the DNA TGTGCCAGCAGAAAAGACAGGGGGGCAGAGACCCAGTACTTC. Protein product: CASRKDRGAETQYF.

The gene calls are TRBV2 and TRBJ1-3, with a weak D call TRBD1 (5 bases). V was pared by 5 bases and J by 4 bases, with 12 bases between. This CDR3 region has 14 residues. Germline V lookup: CDR1 SNHLY, CDR2 FYNNEI. CDR3 in DNA: TGTGCCAGCAGTTTGGAAAGACAGGGAAACACCATATATTTT. Translated: CASSLERQGNTIYF.